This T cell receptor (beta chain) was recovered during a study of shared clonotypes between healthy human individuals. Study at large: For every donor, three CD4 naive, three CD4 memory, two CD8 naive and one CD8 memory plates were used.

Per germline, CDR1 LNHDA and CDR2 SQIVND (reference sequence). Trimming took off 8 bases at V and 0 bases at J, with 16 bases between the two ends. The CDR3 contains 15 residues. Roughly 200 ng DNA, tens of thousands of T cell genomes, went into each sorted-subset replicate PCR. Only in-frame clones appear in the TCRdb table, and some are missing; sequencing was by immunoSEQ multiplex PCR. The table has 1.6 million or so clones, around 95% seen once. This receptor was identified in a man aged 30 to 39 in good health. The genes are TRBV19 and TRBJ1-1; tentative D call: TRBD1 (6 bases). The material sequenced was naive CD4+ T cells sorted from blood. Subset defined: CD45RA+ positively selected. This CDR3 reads CASALTGTLNTEAFF. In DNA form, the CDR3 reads TGTGCCAGTGCTCTCACCGGGACATTGAACACTGAAGCTTTCTTT.